Given below is one T cell receptor (beta chain) in context. Its antigen is currently unknown. The repertoire was sequenced with immunoSEQ multiplex PCR; TCRdb's copy has only in-frame clones and lacks some. The data show some 11,000 clones, 70% to 80% seen once. The sample originates from a study of CD4 T cells in relation to SARS-CoV-2 and coronaviruses. Study context: ViraFEST: approximately eleven-day antigen culture of PBMCs, then TCR beta CDR3 sequencing. Shared crossreactive spike epitopes were mapped to their HLA restriction.

Study findings and constraints: Pre-pandemic and post-infection samples never came from the same donor.

V lost 4 bases and J 3 bases, leaving 16 bases between the germline ends. Looked up from germline, CDR1 is SNHLY and CDR2 is FYNNEI. There are 15 residues in the CDR3. CD4+ T cells from unexposed donors were obtained before the COVID-19 pandemic (2011-2018). The cells were cultured for about ten days before CD4+ T cells were isolated. Unexposed-donor CD4+ T cells were probed with SARS-CoV-2 S/N and four cold-coronavirus spikes, cells permitting. The sequence derives from a human donor in good health. V and J are TRBV2 and TRBJ2-7; D call uncertain. Sequenced sample: CD4+ T cells from PBMCs, cultured in vitro. CDR3 loop: CASSGRTAESYEQYF. In DNA, the CDR3 is TGTGCCAGCAGTGGAAGGACGGCGGAAAGCTACGAGCAGTACTTC.